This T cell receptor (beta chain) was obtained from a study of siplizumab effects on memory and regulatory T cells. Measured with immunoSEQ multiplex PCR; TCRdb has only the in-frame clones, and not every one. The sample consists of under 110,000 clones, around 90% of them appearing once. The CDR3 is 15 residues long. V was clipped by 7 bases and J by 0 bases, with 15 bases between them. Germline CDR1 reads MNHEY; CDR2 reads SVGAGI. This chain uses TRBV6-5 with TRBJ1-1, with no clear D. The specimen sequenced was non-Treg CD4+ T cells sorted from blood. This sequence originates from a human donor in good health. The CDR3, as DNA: TGTGCCAGCACCCACGGGAGTACGATGAACACTGAAGCTTTCTTT. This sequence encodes CASTHGSTMNTEAFF.